A selection of T cell receptor beta chains follows, all from one sample in a study of post-analysis software for immune sequencing data. One entry per CDR3 protein results from TCRdb running MiXCR on the PCR reads. Here the sample spans roughly 800,000 distinct CDR3 sequences, 53% being singletons. Sequencing used blood. The receptors originated from a girl aged 5-17 years with multiple sclerosis. Each CDR3 is given with its conserved first and last residue. Fields, in order: V gene, J gene, CDR3 length, clone size, D gene, CDR3 protein, CDR3 DNA. A D gene is named only where the DNA matches it firmly. Size tells how often a clone was seen (once, few, many) or the class of an expanded clone, and some rows leave it out.

v_gene: TRBV7-3; j_gene: TRBJ2-3; len: 15; abundance: few; d_gene: TRBD2; CDR3aa: CASSSLSGNTDTQYF; CDR3nt: TGTGCCAGCAGCTCCCTAAGCGGGAACACAGATACGCAGTATTTT
v_gene: TRBV29-1; j_gene: TRBJ2-5; len: 13; abundance: -; d_gene: -; CDR3aa: CSVGLQVTETQYF; CDR3nt: TGCAGCGTCGGTCTCCAGGTGACAGAGACCCAGTACTTC
v_gene: TRBV7-3; j_gene: TRBJ2-6; len: 19; abundance: -; d_gene: -; CDR3aa: CASSQRDVPLLSGANVLTF; CDR3nt: TGTGCCAGCAGCCAAAGAGACGTCCCACTCCTCTCTGGGGCCAACGTCCTGACTTTC
v_gene: TRBV7-3; j_gene: TRBJ2-5; len: 14; abundance: -; d_gene: -; CDR3aa: CASSLIGGQETQYF; CDR3nt: TGTGCCAGCAGCTTAATTGGGGGCCAAGAGACCCAGTACTTC
v_gene: TRBV5-6; j_gene: TRBJ2-3; len: 12; abundance: -; d_gene: -; CDR3aa: CASTTSTDTQYF; CDR3nt: TGTGCCAGCACCACTAGCACAGATACGCAGTATTTT
v_gene: TRBV12-3/TRBV12-4; j_gene: TRBJ2-7; len: 14; abundance: -; d_gene: TRBD2; CDR3aa: CASSPGLAGGEQYF; CDR3nt: TGTGCCAGCAGTCCCGGGCTAGCGGGAGGCGAGCAGTACTTC
v_gene: TRBV5-1; j_gene: TRBJ2-5; len: 15; abundance: -; d_gene: TRBD2; CDR3aa: CASRLAGGRYNEQYF; CDR3nt: TGCGCCAGCAGACTAGCGGGAGGCCGCTACAATGAGCAGTACTTC
v_gene: TRBV7-2; j_gene: TRBJ2-7; len: 15; abundance: -; d_gene: -; CDR3aa: CASSPWDSRSYEQYF; CDR3nt: TGTGCCAGCAGCCCGTGGGACTCTCGCTCCTACGAGCAGTACTTC
v_gene: TRBV9; j_gene: TRBJ2-1; len: 14; abundance: -; d_gene: TRBD2; CDR3aa: CASSVLAGDNEQFF; CDR3nt: TGTGCCAGCAGCGTCTTGGCGGGGGACAATGAGCAGTTCTTC
v_gene: TRBV12-3/TRBV12-4; j_gene: TRBJ2-5; len: 15; abundance: -; d_gene: TRBD1; CDR3aa: CASRLDRGDQETQYF; CDR3nt: TGTGCCAGCAGACTCGACAGGGGCGACCAAGAGACCCAGTACTTC
v_gene: TRBV20-1; j_gene: TRBJ1-1; len: 15; abundance: -; d_gene: -; CDR3aa: CSARGEGPMNTEAFF; CDR3nt: TGCAGTGCTAGAGGGGAGGGCCCGATGAACACTGAAGCTTTCTTT
v_gene: TRBV6-5; j_gene: TRBJ2-1; len: 15; abundance: -; d_gene: -; CDR3aa: CASSAGRGVNNEQFF; CDR3nt: TGTGCCAGCAGTGCCGGCAGGGGGGTCAACAATGAGCAGTTCTTC
v_gene: TRBV6-5; j_gene: TRBJ2-7; len: 13; abundance: -; d_gene: -; CDR3aa: CASSYGSLSEQYF; CDR3nt: TGTGCCAGCAGTTACGGTTCTCTTTCAGAGCAGTACTTC
v_gene: TRBV6-5; j_gene: TRBJ2-7; len: 15; abundance: many; d_gene: -; CDR3aa: CASSPWDGFSYEQYF; CDR3nt: TGTGCCAGCAGTCCCTGGGACGGATTTTCCTACGAGCAGTACTTC
v_gene: TRBV29-1; j_gene: TRBJ1-2; len: 14; abundance: -; d_gene: -; CDR3aa: CSVGVRTANYGYTF; CDR3nt: TGCAGCGTTGGGGTCAGGACAGCTAACTATGGCTACACCTTC
v_gene: TRBV6-6; j_gene: TRBJ2-7; len: 11; abundance: -; d_gene: -; CDR3aa: CASWELNEQYF; CDR3nt: TGTGCCAGCTGGGAACTAAACGAGCAGTACTTC
v_gene: TRBV10-3; j_gene: TRBJ1-1; len: 13; abundance: -; d_gene: -; CDR3aa: CAIRIERDLEAFF; CDR3nt: TGTGCCATCAGGATAGAACGGGACCTTGAAGCTTTCTTT
v_gene: TRBV7-9; j_gene: TRBJ2-1; len: 12; abundance: -; d_gene: -; CDR3aa: CASSWRGGEQFF; CDR3nt: TGTGCCAGCAGCTGGAGGGGTGGCGAGCAGTTCTTC
v_gene: TRBV21-1; j_gene: TRBJ2-5; len: 19; abundance: -; d_gene: -; CDR3aa: CASSKTGLAGARPLETQYF; CDR3nt: TGTGCCAGCAGCAAAACGGGACTAGCGGGGGCTCGGCCTTTGGAGACCCAGTACTTC
v_gene: TRBV3-1; j_gene: TRBJ2-7; len: 16; abundance: -; d_gene: -; CDR3aa: CASSQDLVRTYYEQYF; CDR3nt: TGTGCCAGCAGCCAAGATTTAGTGCGGACTTACTACGAGCAGTACTTC
v_gene: TRBV12-3/TRBV12-4; j_gene: TRBJ2-2; len: 15; abundance: -; d_gene: -; CDR3aa: CASTLSGGSTGELFF; CDR3nt: TGTGCCAGCACCCTCAGCGGAGGGTCCACCGGGGAGCTGTTTTTT
v_gene: TRBV5-1; j_gene: TRBJ2-7; len: 13; abundance: -; d_gene: -; CDR3aa: CASSLERAYEQYF; CDR3nt: TGCGCCAGCAGCTTGGAACGAGCCTACGAGCAGTACTTC
v_gene: TRBV6-2/TRBV6-3; j_gene: TRBJ2-7; len: 19; abundance: -; d_gene: TRBD2; CDR3aa: CASSSRSIQTSGPPGEQYF; CDR3nt: TGTGCCAGCAGTTCTCGCTCAATCCAGACTAGCGGCCCCCCGGGTGAGCAGTACTTC
v_gene: TRBV29-1; j_gene: TRBJ2-7; len: 13; abundance: few; d_gene: TRBD1; CDR3aa: CSVEIGTGYEQYF; CDR3nt: TGCAGCGTTGAAATTGGGACAGGCTACGAGCAGTACTTC
v_gene: TRBV2; j_gene: TRBJ2-1; len: 18; abundance: -; d_gene: TRBD2; CDR3aa: CASILTAGGLSSYNEQFF; CDR3nt: TGTGCCAGCATCTTGACCGCGGGGGGGCTGAGCTCCTACAATGAGCAGTTCTTC
v_gene: TRBV29-1; j_gene: TRBJ1-1; len: 14; abundance: -; d_gene: TRBD1; CDR3aa: CSVEEGTANTEAFF; CDR3nt: TGCAGCGTTGAGGAGGGGACAGCTAACACTGAAGCTTTCTTT
v_gene: TRBV2; j_gene: TRBJ1-2; len: 15; abundance: -; d_gene: TRBD1; CDR3aa: CASSPEDRAWNGYTF; CDR3nt: TGTGCCAGCAGCCCCGAGGACAGGGCTTGGAATGGCTACACCTTC
v_gene: TRBV7-9; j_gene: TRBJ2-1; len: 15; abundance: -; d_gene: -; CDR3aa: CASSLGQSYYNEQFF; CDR3nt: TGTGCCAGCAGCTTAGGCCAGAGCTACTACAATGAGCAGTTCTTC